Given below is one T cell receptor (beta chain) in context. The same CDR3 is also encoded by other DNA sequences in this sample. Only in-frame clones appear in the TCRdb table, and some are missing; sequencing was by immunoSEQ multiplex PCR. The repertoire includes over 150,000 clones, about 80% of them detected once, and roughly 8.4% sits in the top ten. The data originate from a study of blood T cell repertoires in COVID-19. Study summary: In each case, the material was cDNA or gDNA derived from T cells, B-cell-depleted T cells, or PBMCs.

Trimming stripped 6 bases from V and 3 bases from J, with 11 bases between. There are 13 residues in the CDR3. The receptor's source is a man aged 60 to 69 with acute or convalescent COVID-19. The V and J genes are TRBV12-3 or TRBV12-4 and TRBJ2-5; D perhaps matches TRBD1 (6 bases). The specimen sequenced was peripheral blood. CDR3 nucleotide sequence: TGTGCCAGCAGCCCGGACAGAAAAGAGACCCAGTACTTC. This encodes CASSPDRKETQYF.